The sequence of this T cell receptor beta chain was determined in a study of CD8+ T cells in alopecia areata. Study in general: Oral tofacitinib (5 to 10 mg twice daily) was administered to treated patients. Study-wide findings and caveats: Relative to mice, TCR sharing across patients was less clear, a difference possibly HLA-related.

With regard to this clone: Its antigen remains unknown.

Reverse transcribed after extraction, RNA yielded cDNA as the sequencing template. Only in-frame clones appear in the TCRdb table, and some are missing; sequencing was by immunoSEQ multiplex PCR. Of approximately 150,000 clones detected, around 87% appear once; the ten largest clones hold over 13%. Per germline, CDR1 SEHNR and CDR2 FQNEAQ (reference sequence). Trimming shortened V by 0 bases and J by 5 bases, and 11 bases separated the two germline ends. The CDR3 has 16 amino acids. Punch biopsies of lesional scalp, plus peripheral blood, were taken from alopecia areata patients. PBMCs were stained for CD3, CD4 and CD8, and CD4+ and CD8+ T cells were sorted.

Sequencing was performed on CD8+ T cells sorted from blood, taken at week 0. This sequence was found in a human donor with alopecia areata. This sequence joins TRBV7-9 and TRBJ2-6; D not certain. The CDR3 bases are TGTGCCAGCAGCTTAGCTCTAGGGAACAGGGCCAACGTCCTGACTTTC. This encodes CASSLALGNRANVLTF.